The next 3 T cell receptor beta chains were all read from a single sample in a study of monozygotic twins with inflammatory bowel disease. TCRdb re-called the 5' RACE reads and shows each CDR3 protein once, DNA omitted. The listing records around 410,000 distinct CDR3 sequences. Source material: blood. Every receptor here comes from a human donor with ulcerative colitis or Crohn's disease, or a healthy co-twin of an affected twin (not recorded which).

V and J are TRBV28 and TRBJ1-5. Germline-derived CDR1 and CDR2 are MDHEN and SYDVKM. The CDR3 is 13 residues long. The CDR3 here is CASSFGHNQPQHF.

V usage is TRBV12-3 or TRBV12-4 and J usage is TRBJ2-3; TCRdb's D call, TRBD1, is unchecked because there is no DNA. The CDR3 is 13 residues long. This chain's CDR3 is CATLLGATDTQYF.

The CDR3 here is CATSDRAVTEQYF. The rearrangement links TRBV24-1 to TRBJ2-7. Germline V gene sequence: CDR1 KGHDR, CDR2 SFDVKD. The CDR3 is made up of 13 amino acids.